This T cell receptor beta chain was retrieved from a study of T cell responses to AZD1222 COVID-19 vaccine. Study information: Researchers grouped second doses given at about 4 or about 12 weeks into one pool.

Study-wide results and limits: Just a handful of AZD1222 recipients tested seropositive at baseline. Without day 14 samples, only post-peak T cell repertoires were studied.

Regarding this clone: Its antigen is still unknown.

Profiling relied on immunoSEQ multiplex PCR, and the TCRdb table lists in-frame clones only, not all of them. The sample holds 100,000 to 130,000 clones, more than 75% seen once. This specimen was peripheral blood, taken on day 0 of AZD1222 vaccination. This sequence originates from an adult in good health.

CDR3 region: CASSLGPLASGNTIYF. The CDR3 bases are TGTGCCAGCAGCTTAGGACCGCTAGCCTCTGGAAACACCATATATTTT. The V call is TRBV7-9, the J call TRBJ1-3; D is unresolved. Germline loops: CDR1 SEHNR, CDR2 FQNEAQ (reference sequence). The CDR3 length is 16 residues. V lost 1 base and J 0 bases, leaving 10 bases between the germline ends. Based on the CDR3 plus reference TRBV7-9 and TRBJ1-3, the full variable domain is DTGVSQNPRHKITKRGQNVTFRCDPISEHNRLYWYRQTLGQGPEFLTYFQNEAQLEKSRLLSDRFSAERPKGSFSTLEIQRTEQGDSAMYLCASSLGPLASGNTIYFGEGSWLTVV.